One sample yielded the 15 T cell receptor beta chains listed below, sequenced in a study of T cells in pancreatic ductal adenocarcinoma. Here immunoSEQ multiplex PCR was the method, and the copy in TCRdb shows in-frame clones only, minus some. Among more than 8,500 clones listed, 67% were seen once. No neoadjuvant therapy was given to the selected pancreatic ductal adenocarcinoma patients before their surgery. The sequenced sample consisted of pancreatic tumor tissue. The receptors here all came from a human donor with pancreatic ductal adenocarcinoma.

The chain employs TRBV27 and TRBJ2-1; 9 bases map to TRBD2. Trimming cost V 6 bases and J 0 bases; bases outside gene matches: 3. Per germline, CDR1 MNHEY and CDR2 SMNVEV (reference sequence). The CDR3 is made up of 15 amino acids. CDR3 sequence (DNA): TGTGCCAGCAGACGTAGCGGGAGCTCCTACAATGAGCAGTTCTTC. It codes for CASRRSGSSYNEQFF.

This clone rates as medium-sized. The chain uses TRBV30 and TRBJ1-1; D gene uncertain. Germline assignment: CDR1 GTSNPN and CDR2 SVGIG (reference sequence). V lost 5 bases to trimming and J lost 0 bases, with 7 bases between them. CDR3 size: 12 residues. Here the CDR3 DNA reads TGTGCCTGGGAATGGATGAACACTGAAGCTTTCTTT. Residues: CAWEWMNTEAFF.

V and J are TRBV6-1 and TRBJ1-5; 8 nucleotides line up with TRBD1. This CDR3 spans 14 amino acids. The germline CDR1 and CDR2 sequences are MNHNS and SASEGT. V lost 0 bases to trimming and J lost 15 bases; unmatched junction nucleotides: 10. CDR3 bases: TGTGCCAGCAGTGAAGCCCCCCGGGACAGGCCGAGGCATTTT. Amino acid sequence: CASSEAPRDRPRHF.

The CDR3: CAWSDAGPNQPQHF. CDR3 DNA sequence: TGTGCCTGGAGTGACGCGGGGCCCAATCAGCCCCAGCATTTT. The rearrangement joins TRBV30 to TRBJ1-5; possible D gene TRBD1, 5 bases. Deletions cut 1 base from V and 3 bases from J, with 10 bases between. The CDR3 totals 14 residues. CDR1 is GTSNPN and CDR2 is SVGIG in the germline V gene (reference sequence).

The chain joins TRBV28 to TRBJ1-2; D gene ambiguous. The CDR3 consists of 12 residues. Germline V gene lookup returns CDR1 MDHEN and CDR2 SYDVKM. The CDR3 is CAHGGRREGYTF. CDR3 nucleotide sequence: TGTGCTCACGGCGGCAGAAGGGAAGGCTACACCTTC.

This chain joins TRBV10-3 and TRBJ2-3, with 7 bases identical to TRBD2. Trimming took 10 bases from V and 3 from J; bases not matched to a gene: 1. CDR3 length: 11 amino acids. The germline V gene has CDR1 ENHRY and CDR2 SYGVKD. CDR3 in DNA: TGTGCCACCGGGGGGACAGATACGCAGTATTTT. As protein: CATGGTDTQYF.

CDR3 protein: CASSLSVQNYEQYF. The CDR3 region has the DNA TGTGCCAGCAGCTTATCCGTACAGAACTACGAGCAGTACTTC. The chain recombines TRBV7-2 with TRBJ2-7; D unresolved. Germline CDR1 SGHTA, CDR2 FQGNSA. The CDR3 is 14 amino acids. Trimming removed 2 bases at V and 3 bases at J, with 11 bases between.

This clone occurred once. The chain joins TRBV4-2 to TRBJ2-7; 7 bases map to TRBD1. This CDR3 has 17 amino acids. The germline CDR1 and CDR2 sequences are LGHNA and YNFKEQ. Trimming removed 4 bases from V and 1 base from J; junction bases left unmatched: 13. This CDR3 reads CASSPPLIGGESYEQYF. The CDR3 bases are TGTGCCAGCAGCCCCCCCCTTATAGGGGGCGAATCCTACGAGCAGTACTTC.

This chain uses TRBV5-1 with TRBJ1-4; TRBD1 matches 7 bases. CDR1 is SGHRS and CDR2 is YFSETQ in the germline V gene. This CDR3 spans 16 amino acids. Germline trimming cut 0 bases from V and 4 bases from J; bases unmatched to any gene: 6. The CDR3 DNA sequence: TGCGCCAGCAGCTTGGGACAGGGCCTCCTTAATGAAAAACTGTTTTTT. Protein product: CASSLGQGLLNEKLFF.

The V call is TRBV5-1, the J call TRBJ1-1; 7 bases agree with TRBD1. V gave up 1 base and J gave up 3 bases; unmatched junction bases: 6. This CDR3 has 15 residues. CDR1 is SGHRS, CDR2 YFSETQ, per germline. The CDR3, as DNA: TGCGCCAGCAGCTTGAGGGGACAGAGGGACACTGAAGCTTTCTTT. As protein: CASSLRGQRDTEAFF.

By share, this clone counts as medium-sized (0.01 to 0.1%). Other DNA sequences in this sample translate to the same CDR3. V usage is TRBV4-2 and J usage is TRBJ2-5; no definite D call. Trimming removed 0 bases from V and 2 bases from J, with 10 bases in between. From germline, CDR1 is LGHNA and CDR2 YNFKEQ. This CDR3 is 15 amino acids long. The CDR3 sequence: CASSQDWATQETQYF. DNA of the CDR3: TGTGCCAGCAGCCAAGATTGGGCAACTCAAGAGACCCAGTACTTC.

V and J are TRBV28 and TRBJ1-5, with D unresolved. Trimming pared 3 bases from V and 4 bases from J, leaving 13 bases between. Germline CDR1 MDHEN, CDR2 SYDVKM. CDR3 length: 15 residues. The CDR3 region has the DNA TGTGCCAGCAGTTTTGGCCAGCCCCTAAATCAGCCCCAGCATTTT. The encoded protein is CASSFGQPLNQPQHF. The entire variable domain, with the rest obtained from reference TRBV28 and TRBJ1-5, is as follows: DVKVTQSSRYLVKRTGEKVFLECVQDMDHENMFWYRQDPGLGLRLIYFSYDVKMKEKGDIPEGYSVSREKKERFSLILESASTNQTSMYLCASSFGQPLNQPQHFGDGTRLSIL.

This rearrangement joins TRBV28 to TRBJ2-3; TRBD1 aligns across 8 bases. CDR1 is MDHEN and CDR2 is SYDVKM in the germline V gene. The trim removed 6 bases at V and 10 bases at J, leaving 15 bases unmatched. This CDR3 spans 15 amino acids. CDR3 bases: TGTGCCAGCAGCTCCCCAGGGGGCCCCCATCCCGCGCAGTATTTT. This sequence encodes CASSSPGGPHPAQYF.

The chain joins TRBV9 to TRBJ1-4, with D perhaps matching TRBD1 (6 bases). The ends were cut back, 4 bases at V and 6 bases at J, with 16 bases in the middle. The V gene's germline CDR1 is SGDLS and CDR2 YYNGEE. This CDR3 is built from 15 residues. CDR3 coding DNA: TGTGCCAGCAGCCCCCGAGGGGACACCCATGAAAAACTGTTTTTT. This codes for CASSPRGDTHEKLFF. The full variable domain, its missing parts supplied by reference TRBV9 and TRBJ1-4, is DSGVTQTPKHLITATGQRVTLRCSPRSGDLSVYWYQQSLDQGLQFLIQYYNGEERAKGNILERFSAQQFPDLHSELNLSSLELGDSALYFCASSPRGDTHEKLFFGSGTQLSVL.

This chain joins TRBV6-6 and TRBJ2-2, with a possible D match to TRBD1 (6 bases). CDR3 length: 12 amino acids. The germline V and J ends were trimmed by 10 bases and 5 bases, with 11 bases remaining between them. The germline gives CDR1 MNHNY, CDR2 SVGAGI (reference sequence). CDR3 loop: CATTGWTGELFF. CDR3 bases: TGTGCCACCACAGGGTGGACCGGGGAGCTGTTTTTT.